A selection of T cell receptor beta chains follows, all from one sample in a study of neurological immune-mediated disorders. TCRdb reanalysed the 5' RACE reads using MiXCR and keeps one entry per CDR3 protein. The sample comprises 44,000 or so distinct CDR3 sequences, about 6.9% of which are singletons, and around 0.52% rests with the top ten. The sample taken for sequencing was CD4+ T cells from blood. The receptors stem from a woman between 40 and 50 years old in good health. Each CDR3 is given with its conserved first and last residue.

TRBV5-1	TRBJ2-1	CASSLGAGGPGEQFF
TRBV7-2	TRBJ1-2	CASSLNPGTRQVGDGYTF
TRBV7-7	TRBJ2-1	CASSTRLAGGDEQFF
TRBV6-2/TRBV6-3	TRBJ2-1	CASNKLAGVSGEQFF
TRBV20-1	TRBJ1-6	CSARAARGDNSPLHF
TRBV4-2	TRBJ2-1	CASSQQTASSYNEQFF
TRBV7-3	TRBJ1-3	CASSPDPSGNTIYF
TRBV14	TRBJ2-1	CASSRPSPGNEQFF
TRBV12-3/TRBV12-4	TRBJ2-7	CASSSRGAGREQYF
TRBV18	TRBJ1-1	CASSPEAGGEAFF
TRBV12-3/TRBV12-4	TRBJ2-2	CASSLTRGELFF
TRBV20-1	TRBJ1-5	CSARIGQGGQPQHF
TRBV5-5	TRBJ2-1	CASSSDRGFYNEQFF
TRBV7-2	TRBJ2-7	CASSPPSSGQIHEQYF
TRBV7-9	TRBJ2-1	CASSDYTGGPNNEQFF
TRBV29-1	TRBJ2-5	CSVVGSRGWYF
TRBV5-5	TRBJ1-4	CASSPLHEKLFF
TRBV28	TRBJ2-1	CASRPGGPVEQFF
TRBV5-1	TRBJ2-5	CASSPIRRPQETQYF
TRBV27	TRBJ1-5	CASSLRQNNQPQHF
TRBV5-1	TRBJ2-7	CASSLDQQGRHEQYF
TRBV7-2	TRBJ2-1	CASSLGLAGALGNEQFF
TRBV6-5	TRBJ2-7	CASSIFTGRNYEQYF
TRBV6-5	TRBJ2-2	CASRRGGRGGTGELFF
TRBV2	TRBJ2-2	CASSGITGATGELFF